The TCR beta chain described here comes from a study of cytomegalovirus exposure and HLA in healthy donors. TCRdb's table, derived via immunoSEQ multiplex PCR, lists solely in-frame clones and lacks some. The sample lists over 150,000 clones, 89% occurring once. V dropped 1 base and J dropped 5 bases, with 17 bases sitting between them. The CDR3 is 16 residues long. Looked up from germline, CDR1 is SEHNR and CDR2 is FQNEAQ (reference sequence). The chain has TRBV7-9 and TRBJ2-5; D perhaps matches TRBD1 (6 bases). Sequencing was performed on PBMCs. The TCR sequence derives from a man younger than 35 in good health and CMV-seropositive. The CDR3 reads CASSLVYRARGETQYF. The DNA for the CDR3 is TGTGCCAGCAGCTTAGTGTACAGGGCAAGAGGGGAGACCCAGTACTTC. Variable domain in full (rest from reference TRBV7-9 and TRBJ2-5): DTGVSQNPRHKITKRGQNVTFRCDPISEHNRLYWYRQTLGQGPEFLTYFQNEAQLEKSRLLSDRFSAERPKGSFSTLEIQRTEQGDSAMYLCASSLVYRARGETQYFGPGTRLLVL.